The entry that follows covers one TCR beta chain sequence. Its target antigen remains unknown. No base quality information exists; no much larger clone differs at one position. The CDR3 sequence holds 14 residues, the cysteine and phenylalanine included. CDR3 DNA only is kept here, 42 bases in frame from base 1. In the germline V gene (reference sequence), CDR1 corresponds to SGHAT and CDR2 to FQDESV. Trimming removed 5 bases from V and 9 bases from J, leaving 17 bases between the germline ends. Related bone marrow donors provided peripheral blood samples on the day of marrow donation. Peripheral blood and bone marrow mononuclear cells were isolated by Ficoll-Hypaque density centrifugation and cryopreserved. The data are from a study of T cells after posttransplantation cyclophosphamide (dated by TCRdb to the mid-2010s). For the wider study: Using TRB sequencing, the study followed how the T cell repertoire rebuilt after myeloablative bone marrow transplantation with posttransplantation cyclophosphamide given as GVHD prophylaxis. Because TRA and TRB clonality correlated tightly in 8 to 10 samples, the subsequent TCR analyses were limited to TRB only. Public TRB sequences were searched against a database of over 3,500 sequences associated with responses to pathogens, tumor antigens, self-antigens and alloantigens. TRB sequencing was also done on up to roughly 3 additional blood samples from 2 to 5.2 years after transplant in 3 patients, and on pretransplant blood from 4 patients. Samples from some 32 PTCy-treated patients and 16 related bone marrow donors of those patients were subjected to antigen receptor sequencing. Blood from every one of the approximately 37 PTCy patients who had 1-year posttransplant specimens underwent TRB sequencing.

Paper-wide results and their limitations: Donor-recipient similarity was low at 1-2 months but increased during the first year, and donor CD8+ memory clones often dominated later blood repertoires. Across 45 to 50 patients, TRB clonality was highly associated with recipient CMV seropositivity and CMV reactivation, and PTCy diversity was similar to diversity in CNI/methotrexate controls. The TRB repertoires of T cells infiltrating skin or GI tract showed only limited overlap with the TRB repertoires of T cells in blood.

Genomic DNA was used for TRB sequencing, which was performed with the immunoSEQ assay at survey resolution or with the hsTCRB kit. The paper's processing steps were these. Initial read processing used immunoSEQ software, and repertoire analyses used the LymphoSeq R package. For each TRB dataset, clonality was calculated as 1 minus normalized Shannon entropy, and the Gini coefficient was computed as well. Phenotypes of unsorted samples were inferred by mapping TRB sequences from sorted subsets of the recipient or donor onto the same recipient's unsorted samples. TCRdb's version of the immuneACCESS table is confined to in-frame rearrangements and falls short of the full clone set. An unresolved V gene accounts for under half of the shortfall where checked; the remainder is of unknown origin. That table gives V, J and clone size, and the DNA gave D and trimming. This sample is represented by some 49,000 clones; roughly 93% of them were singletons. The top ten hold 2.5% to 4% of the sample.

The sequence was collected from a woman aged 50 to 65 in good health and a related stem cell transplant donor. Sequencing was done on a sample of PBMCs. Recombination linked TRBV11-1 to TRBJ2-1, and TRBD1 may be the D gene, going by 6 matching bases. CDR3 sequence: CASSPAGELVEQFF. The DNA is TGTGCCAGCAGCCCGGCAGGGGAGTTGGTTGAGCAGTTCTTC.